Listed below are T cell receptor beta chains from one sample, sequenced in a study of T cells in Graves' hyperthyroidism and ophthalmopathy. TCRdb ran MiXCR on the multiplex PCR reads and lists one entry per CDR3 protein. The table records hundreds of thousands of distinct CDR3 sequences, 13% to 15% of them present only once. The material sequenced was blood. All receptors come from a woman aged 55-69 years with Graves' ophthalmopathy. Each CDR3 is given with its conserved first and last residue. Fields, in order: clone size, D gene, V gene, J gene, CDR3 protein, CDR3 DNA. The D gene is left open where the match is weak. Clone size is given for some rows only: seen once, a few or many times, or a class if the clone is expanded.

>few|.|TRBV11-3|TRBJ2-1
CASSLVGTVNEQFF
TGTGCCAGCAGCTTAGTTGGGACGGTCAATGAGCAGTTCTTC
>.|.|TRBV30|TRBJ2-6
CAWSSYSGANVLTF
TGTGCCTGGAGTTCGTACTCTGGGGCCAACGTCCTGACTTTC
>.|.|TRBV6-1|TRBJ1-5
CASNGRGGDNQPQHF
TGTGCCAGCAACGGTAGGGGGGGGGACAATCAGCCCCAGCATTTT
>.|TRBD2|TRBV24-1|TRBJ2-5
CATSSTSKETQYF
TGTGCCACCAGCTCGACTAGCAAAGAGACCCAGTACTTC
>many|.|TRBV30|TRBJ2-7
CAWTGASYEQYF
TGTGCCTGGACAGGCGCCTCCTACGAGCAGTACTTC
>few|.|TRBV20-1|TRBJ2-1
CSARDLPSEFF
TGCAGTGCTAGAGATCTACCTAGCGAGTTCTTC
>many|.|TRBV7-9|TRBJ2-5
CASSLGIGRQETQYF
TGTGCCAGCAGCTTAGGCATTGGGCGCCAAGAGACCCAGTACTTC
>once|.|TRBV5-5|TRBJ2-7
CASSFGSNYEQYF
TGTGCCAGCAGCTTTGGCTCGAACTACGAGCAGTACTTC
>many|.|TRBV6-1|TRBJ2-7
CASSERGLAGPRNYEQYF
TGTGCCAGCAGTGAAAGGGGGCTAGCGGGCCCTCGGAACTACGAGCAGTACTTC
>many|TRBD1|TRBV7-8|TRBJ2-7
CASSGFTGDGHEQYF
TGTGCCAGCAGCGGATTTACAGGGGACGGCCACGAGCAGTACTTC
>.|TRBD1|TRBV16|TRBJ1-4
CASSRTGGAGEKLFF
TGTGCCAGCAGCCGCACAGGGGGCGCGGGTGAAAAACTGTTTTTT
>.|.|TRBV18|TRBJ2-1
CASSPRSRDRNEQFF
TGTGCCAGCTCACCAAGATCAAGGGATCGGAATGAGCAGTTCTTC
>.|.|TRBV7-2|TRBJ2-1
CASSLGLGPYNEQFF
TGTGCCAGCAGCTTAGGCCTAGGACCGTACAATGAGCAGTTCTTC
>.|.|TRBV4-2|TRBJ2-3
CASSQEDRGQDTQYF
TGTGCCAGCAGCCAAGAGGATCGGGGGCAGGATACGCAGTATTTT
>many|.|TRBV28|TRBJ2-1
CASNPHGGGVNEQFF
TGTGCCAGCAACCCCCACGGGGGCGGGGTCAATGAGCAGTTCTTC
>few|TRBD1|TRBV5-6|TRBJ1-2
CASSYGTVLGYTF
TGTGCCAGCAGCTACGGGACAGTGTTAGGCTACACCTTC
>many|TRBD1|TRBV7-2|TRBJ2-2
CASSPRRPGQGDTGELFF
TGTGCCAGCAGCCCACGACGTCCGGGACAGGGGGACACCGGGGAGCTGTTTTTT
>many|.|TRBV12-3/TRBV12-4|TRBJ1-2
CASEGIANYGYTF
TGTGCCAGCGAAGGAATCGCTAACTATGGCTACACCTTC
>.|TRBD2|TRBV2|TRBJ2-3
CASIGLAGITDTQYF
TGTGCCAGCATCGGGCTAGCGGGCATCACAGATACGCAGTATTTT
>many|.|TRBV7-9|TRBJ2-7
CASSSRGEGIAYEQYF
TGTGCCAGCAGCTCCCGCGGCGAGGGAATAGCTTACGAGCAGTACTTC
>many|TRBD2|TRBV20-1|TRBJ2-1
CSATTSGRRYNEQFF
TGCAGTGCTACGACTAGCGGGCGCAGGTACAATGAGCAGTTCTTC
>few|TRBD1|TRBV29-1|TRBJ2-1
CSVDGTGAGNEQFF
TGCAGCGTTGATGGGACAGGGGCGGGGAATGAGCAGTTCTTC
>.|TRBD1|TRBV28|TRBJ2-1
CASSSGQGVHNEQFF
TGTGCCAGCAGTTCGGGACAGGGAGTCCACAATGAGCAGTTCTTC
>few|.|TRBV7-2|TRBJ2-1
CASSSRQVRREQFF
TGTGCCAGCAGCTCCCGCCAGGTTCGGCGTGAGCAGTTCTTC
>few|.|TRBV2|TRBJ2-7
CASSQDGPTAYNEQYF
TGTGCCAGCAGCCAAGATGGGCCAACAGCCTACAATGAGCAGTACTTC
>few|TRBD1|TRBV9|TRBJ1-1
CASSPAEGAGTEAFF
TGTGCCAGCAGCCCCGCGGAGGGGGCTGGAACTGAAGCTTTCTTT
>many|.|TRBV5-1|TRBJ2-7
CASSSPGVTRYEQYF
TGCGCCAGCAGCTCTCCGGGAGTGACCAGATACGAGCAGTACTTC
>many|.|TRBV27|TRBJ2-7
CASSFLAGYEQYF
TGTGCCAGCAGTTTCTTGGCCGGGTACGAGCAGTACTTC
>.|.|TRBV11-1|TRBJ1-3
CASDQGSGNTIYF
TGTGCCAGTGACCAGGGATCTGGAAACACCATATATTTT
>many|.|TRBV11-2|TRBJ1-1
CASRQIGGGNTEAFF
TGTGCCAGCAGGCAAATCGGGGGGGGGAACACTGAAGCTTTCTTT
>.|TRBD2|TRBV2|TRBJ2-2
CATETSGTSNTGELFF
TGTGCCACCGAGACTAGCGGGACCTCGAACACCGGGGAGCTGTTTTTT
>few|.|TRBV7-2|TRBJ2-7
CASSYLGTVPHEQYF
TGTGCCAGCAGCTACCTGGGGACGGTACCCCACGAGCAGTACTTC
>.|TRBD1|TRBV20-1|TRBJ2-7
CSAMWTGGRGSSYEQYF
TGCAGTGCTATGTGGACAGGGGGCAGGGGTAGTTCCTACGAGCAGTACTTC
>few|TRBD2|TRBV28|TRBJ2-1
CASSQGTSGRFF
TGTGCCAGCAGTCAAGGGACTAGCGGACGGTTCTTC
>few|.|TRBV12-3/TRBV12-4|TRBJ2-5
CASAQRKGLKYQETQYF
TGTGCCAGCGCCCAAAGGAAGGGACTTAAGTACCAAGAGACCCAGTACTTC
>.|.|TRBV7-3|TRBJ2-2
CASSSAGGGELFF
TGTGCCAGCAGCTCCGCAGGGGGGGGGGAGCTGTTTTTT
>many|.|TRBV28|TRBJ1-4
CASSFLLRGIGKLFF
TGTGCCAGCAGTTTTTTGTTGCGGGGCATCGGAAAACTGTTTTTT
>.|.|TRBV25-1|TRBJ2-1
CASSEYGGGPSGEQFF
TGTGCCAGCAGTGAATATGGGGGGGGGCCATCCGGTGAGCAGTTCTTC
>many|TRBD1|TRBV3-1|TRBJ1-1
CASSLLTGGSAEAFF
TGTGCCAGCAGCCTCCTAACAGGGGGGTCGGCTGAAGCTTTCTTT
>few|TRBD2|TRBV5-1|TRBJ2-7
CASSKGLAGGAAYEQHF
TGCGCCAGCAGCAAGGGACTAGCGGGAGGCGCGGCCTACGAGCAGCACTTC
>few|.|TRBV9|TRBJ1-3
CASSKNRVQGSTIYF
TGTGCCAGCAGCAAAAACCGGGTCCAGGGTTCCACCATATATTTT
>many|.|TRBV5-1|TRBJ2-5
CASSVGYEETQYF
TGCGCCAGCAGCGTAGGGTACGAAGAGACCCAGTACTTC
>many|TRBD2|TRBV5-5|TRBJ2-3
CASSRGEAGGDTQYF
TGTGCCAGCAGCCGGGGGGAGGCGGGCGGAGATACGCAGTATTTT